This entry features one T cell receptor beta chain sequence. The data were obtained in a study of blood T cell repertoires in COVID-19. The data were produced by immunoSEQ multiplex PCR, yet TCRdb's version contains in-frame clones alone and is incomplete. There are approximately 350,000 clones in the sample; roughly 90% occur only once, and around 3% lies in the top ten. The sample taken for sequencing was peripheral blood. This sequence originates from a woman in her 30s with COVID-19, enrolled during active disease.

CDR3 sequence: CASSYGLQGLANTEAFF. The CDR3 bases are TGTGCCAGCTCTTACGGGCTACAGGGGTTAGCGAACACTGAAGCTTTCTTT. The chain links TRBV18 to TRBJ1-1; 7 bases match TRBD1. The CDR3 is made up of 17 amino acids. Germline CDR1 is KGHSH and CDR2 is LQKENI. J gave up 1 base and V 6 bases, and 14 bases lay outside the gene matches.